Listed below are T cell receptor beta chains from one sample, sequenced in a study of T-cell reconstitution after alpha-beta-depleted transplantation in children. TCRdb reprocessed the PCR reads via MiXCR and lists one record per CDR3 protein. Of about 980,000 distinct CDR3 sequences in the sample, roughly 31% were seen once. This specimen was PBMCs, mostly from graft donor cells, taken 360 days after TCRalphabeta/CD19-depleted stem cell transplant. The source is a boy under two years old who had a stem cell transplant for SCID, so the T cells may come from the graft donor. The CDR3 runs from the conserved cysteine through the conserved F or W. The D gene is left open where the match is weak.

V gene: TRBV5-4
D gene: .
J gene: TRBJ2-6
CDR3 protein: CASSLYKGRIPSGANVLTF

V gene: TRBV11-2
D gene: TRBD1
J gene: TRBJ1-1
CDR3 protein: CASSNRGSTEAFF

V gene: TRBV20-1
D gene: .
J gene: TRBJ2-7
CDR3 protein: CSASRGRGPSYEQYF

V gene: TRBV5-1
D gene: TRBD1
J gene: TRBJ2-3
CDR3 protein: CASKGQGTDTQYF

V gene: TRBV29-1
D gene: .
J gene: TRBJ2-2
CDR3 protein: CSVVGGHTGELFF

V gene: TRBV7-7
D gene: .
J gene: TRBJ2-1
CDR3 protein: CASSISLSSYNEQFF

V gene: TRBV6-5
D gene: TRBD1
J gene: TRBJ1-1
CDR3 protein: CASSFDRAGTEAFF

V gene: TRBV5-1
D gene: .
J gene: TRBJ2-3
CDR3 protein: CASSLTGLTDTQYF

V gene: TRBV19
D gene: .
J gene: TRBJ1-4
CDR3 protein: CASTSRPGINEKLFF

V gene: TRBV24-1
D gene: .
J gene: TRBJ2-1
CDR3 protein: CATSDDVYNEQFF

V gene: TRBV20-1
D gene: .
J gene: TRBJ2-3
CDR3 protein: CSASAGSRDTDTQYF

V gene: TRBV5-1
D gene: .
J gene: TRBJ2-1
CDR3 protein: CASSLKSGEQFF

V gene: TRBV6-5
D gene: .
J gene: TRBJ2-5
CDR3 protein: CASSYSRLPLGTQYF

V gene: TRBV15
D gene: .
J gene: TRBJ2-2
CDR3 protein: CATSRDLAVSTGELFF

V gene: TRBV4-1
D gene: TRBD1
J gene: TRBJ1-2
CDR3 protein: CASSQETGRTYGYTF

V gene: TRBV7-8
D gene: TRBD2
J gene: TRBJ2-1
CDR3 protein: CASSLVSGGAYEQFF

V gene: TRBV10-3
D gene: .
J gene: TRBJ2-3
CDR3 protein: CATSSGTDFTNTQYF

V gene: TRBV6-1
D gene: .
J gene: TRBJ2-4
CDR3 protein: CASQAGPLAKNIQYF

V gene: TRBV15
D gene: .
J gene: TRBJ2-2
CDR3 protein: CATSTGAPTGELFF

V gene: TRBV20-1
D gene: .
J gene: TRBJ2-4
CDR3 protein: CSARDPPRGDPAKNIQYF

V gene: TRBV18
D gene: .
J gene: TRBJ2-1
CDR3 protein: CASSPGALGYNEQFF

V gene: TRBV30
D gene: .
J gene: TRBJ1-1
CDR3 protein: CAWGGQIGAFF

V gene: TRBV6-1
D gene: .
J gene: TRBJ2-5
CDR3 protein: CASSSVGTSRETQYF

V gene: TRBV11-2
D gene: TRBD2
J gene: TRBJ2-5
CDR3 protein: CASSFTLAGQETQYF

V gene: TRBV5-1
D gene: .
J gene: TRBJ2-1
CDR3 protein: CASERGDMNEQFF

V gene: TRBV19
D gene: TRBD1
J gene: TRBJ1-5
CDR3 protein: CASNDRGSNQPQHF

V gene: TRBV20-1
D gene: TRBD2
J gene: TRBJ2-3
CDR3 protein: CSAKGLAAYTDTQYF

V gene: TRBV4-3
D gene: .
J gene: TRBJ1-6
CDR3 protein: CASSQEGSMGYSPLHF

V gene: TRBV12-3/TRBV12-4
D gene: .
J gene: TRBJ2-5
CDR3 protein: CASSPPRSQETQYF